Sequencing of this TCR beta chain was carried out in a study of blood T cell repertoires in COVID-19. Whole-study context: Specimens from acute and convalescent COVID-19 originated in the United States, Italy and Spain. T cells, B-cell-depleted T cells, or PBMCs provided the cDNA or gDNA that served as material.

Study processing details: Nucleated cell counts were estimated from reference gene primer amplification. The data were produced by immunoSEQ multiplex PCR, yet TCRdb's version contains in-frame clones alone and is incomplete. V and J calls and clone size are as listed in that table; D and trimming were resolved from the DNA. The sample contains 70,000 to 90,000 clones, around 90% of which appear only once. Deletions cut 1 base from V and 6 bases from J, with 4 bases between. The CDR3 is 11 amino acids. Germline values: CDR1 LGHDT, CDR2 YNNKEL (reference sequence). This clone was recorded a few times. The receptor's source is a human donor in a cohort sampled during active COVID-19. The sequencing input was peripheral blood. The genes are TRBV3-1 (or the pseudogene TRBV3-2) and TRBJ2-7, with no clear D. The CDR3 loop reads CASSQASEQYF. DNA for the CDR3: TGTGCCAGCAGCCAAGCGAGCGAGCAGTACTTC.